Each of the 20 T cell receptor beta chains below was sequenced from the same sample in a study of T cell repertoires in cytomegalovirus infection. TCRdb independently ran MiXCR on the reads; one entry per CDR3 protein. This table has 500,000 or so distinct CDR3 sequences, more than 15% appearing once. The specimen sequenced was CD8+ T cells from PBMCs. Receptor source: a human donor in good health (CMV status not recorded). Some clones in this sample may be carry-over from other donors' samples.

V usage is TRBV27 and J usage is TRBJ2-7; 9 positions match TRBD1. The CDR3 is 15 amino acids. Germline CDR1 reads MNHEY; CDR2 reads SMNVEV (reference sequence). Trimming at V came to 7 bases and at J to 2 bases, leaving 9 bases not matched to a gene. The CDR3 loop reads CASTPRGTGTYEQYF. The CDR3 DNA is TGTGCCAGCACCCCAAGGGGGACAGGGACCTACGAGCAGTACTTC.

This clonotype has more than one count but fewer than ten. The rearrangement uses TRBV30 and TRBJ1-1; D might be TRBD1 (6 bases). The CDR3 has 13 amino acids. Trimming removed 4 bases from V and 0 bases from J, with 9 bases in between. Germline CDR1 is GTSNPN and CDR2 is SVGIG (reference sequence). CDR3 protein: CAWTTGLNTEAFF. The CDR3 DNA sequence: TGTGCCTGGACTACAGGGCTGAACACTGAAGCTTTCTTT. The whole variable domain, remainder taken from reference TRBV30 and TRBJ1-1, is SQTIHQWPATLVQPVGSPLSLECTVEGTSNPNLYWYRQAAGRGLQLLFYSVGIGQISSEVPQNLSASRPQDRQFILSSKKLLLSDSGFYLCAWTTGLNTEAFFGQGTRLTVV.

This rearrangement joins TRBV7-9 to TRBJ1-4; D not certain. The CDR3 runs to 13 residues. Looked up from germline, CDR1 is SEHNR and CDR2 is FQNEAQ (reference sequence). Between the trimmed V and J ends, which lost 7 bases and 8 bases, there was a span of 14 bases. As DNA, the CDR3 is TGTGCCAGCACAAACATACCTGTCGAAAAACTGTTTTTT. Protein product: CASTNIPVEKLFF.

The chain couples TRBV14 to TRBJ1-2; 8 nucleotides align to TRBD1. With 3 bases clipped from V and 0 bases from J, the junction kept 3 bases outside the gene matches. CDR3 length: 15 amino acids. Germline CDR1 is SGHDN and CDR2 is FVKESK. CDR3 sequence reads: CASSHAGGANYGYTF. The CDR3 DNA reads as TGTGCCAGCAGCCATGCAGGGGGCGCTAACTATGGCTACACCTTC.

This clonotype was recorded at least ten times. The CDR3 loop reads CASSEGAGGPPNTEAFF. The CDR3 coding sequence is TGTGCCAGCAGTGAGGGGGCAGGGGGCCCGCCGAACACTGAAGCTTTCTTT. The chain links TRBV6-1 to TRBJ1-1; 8 bases agree with TRBD1. The CDR3 extends over 17 amino acids. V was pared by 3 bases and J by 1 base, with 10 bases of the junction left unmatched. Germline V gene data show CDR1 as MNHNS and CDR2 as SASEGT.

This clonotype has just a few counts. The chain combines TRBV7-9 with TRBJ1-3; possibly TRBD1 for D (6 bases). V lost 5 bases and J lost 2, with 19 bases in between. Germline V lookup: CDR1 SEHNR, CDR2 FQNEAQ (reference sequence). The CDR3 is made up of 17 amino acids. Here the CDR3 DNA reads TGTGCCAGCAGCGACCTGAACAGGGAAGGCCCTGGAAACACCATATATTTT. Translating gives CASSDLNREGPGNTIYF.

The rearrangement links TRBV28 to TRBJ2-7, with 8 bases aligning to TRBD2. The CDR3 length is 17 residues. V was pared by 3 bases and J by 5 bases, with 15 bases of the junction left unmatched. The V gene's germline CDR1 is MDHEN and CDR2 SYDVKM. The CDR3 loop is CASSFRRKREYRNEQYF. Here the CDR3 DNA reads TGTGCCAGCAGTTTTCGTCGCAAGCGGGAGTATCGAAACGAGCAGTACTTC.

The rearrangement joins TRBV11-2 to TRBJ2-7; D is unresolved. From germline, CDR1 is SGHAT and CDR2 FQNNGV. The CDR3 extends over 16 amino acids. The V end lost 0 bases, the J end lost 1 base, and 13 bases lay between the germline ends. CDR3 loop: CASSLEFLKPSYEQYF. For the CDR3, the DNA is TGTGCCAGCAGCTTAGAGTTCCTAAAACCGTCCTACGAGCAGTACTTC.

This clonotype was detected a few times. The V call is TRBV28, the J call TRBJ2-7, with TRBD1 identical over 7 bases. With 11 bases clipped from V and 3 bases from J, the junction kept 10 bases outside the gene matches. The CDR3 extends over 13 amino acids. CDR1 is MDHEN and CDR2 is SYDVKM in the germline V gene. The CDR3 reads CASQGVDFYEQYF. CDR3 sequence (DNA): TGTGCCTCCCAGGGGGTCGACTTCTACGAGCAGTACTTC.

Ten or more counts support this clonotype. V and J are TRBV27 and TRBJ1-1; TRBD1 is a possible D gene (6 bases). V shed 11 bases and J shed 0 bases, with 19 bases lying between them. This CDR3 is 15 amino acids long. Per the germline V gene, CDR1 is MNHEY and CDR2 is SMNVEV (reference sequence). The CDR3 coding sequence is TGTGCCTCGTTCCGGGACATCTCCCTGAACACTGAAGCTTTCTTT. Its translation is CASFRDISLNTEAFF.

This clonotype has ten or more counts. This rearrangement joins TRBV6-1 to TRBJ1-2; a weak D match, TRBD1 (6 bases). The CDR3 consists of 18 residues. Between the trimmed V and J ends, which lost 0 bases and 2 bases, there was a span of 19 bases. Looked up from germline, CDR1 is MNHNS and CDR2 is SASEGT. CDR3 in amino acids: CASSEALWTVNHNYGYTF. The CDR3 DNA reads TGTGCCAGCAGTGAAGCGCTTTGGACAGTAAACCACAACTATGGCTACACCTTC.

The V gene is TRBV4-2, the J gene TRBJ1-5; D uncertain. Germline values: CDR1 LGHNA, CDR2 YNFKEQ. The ends were cut back, 4 bases at V and 1 base at J, with 17 bases in the middle. The CDR3 contains 17 residues. The CDR3 DNA reads TGTGCCAGCAGCCTCTCTTGGAAGGGCTCGAGCAATCAGCCCCAGCATTTT. Encoded protein: CASSLSWKGSSNQPQHF.

The sample holds many counts of this clonotype. This rearrangement joins TRBV7-9 to TRBJ2-2; 11 bases agree with TRBD1. The V gene's germline CDR1 is SEHNR and CDR2 FQNEAQ (reference sequence). The CDR3 is 17 amino acids. The V gene end was trimmed by 6 bases and the J gene end by 4 bases; junction bases not matched to a gene: 10. This chain's CDR3 is CASRTSRDRGFTGELFF. The CDR3 DNA is TGTGCCAGCAGGACGTCGAGGGACAGGGGGTTCACCGGGGAGCTGTTTTTT.

This clonotype was seen repeatedly, ten times or more. The rearrangement uses TRBV7-9 and TRBJ2-6; a weak D match, TRBD2 (5 bases). Between the trimmed V and J ends, which lost 6 bases and 0 bases, there was a span of 12 bases. This CDR3 is 16 amino acids long. CDR1 and CDR2 from the germline V gene are SEHNR and FQNEAQ (reference sequence). The CDR3 reads CASRSGRTSGANVLTF. In DNA, the CDR3 is TGTGCCAGCAGGAGCGGCAGAACCTCTGGGGCCAACGTCCTGACTTTC.

The table lists this clonotype with many counts. The J gene is TRBJ2-3, the V gene TRBV24-1; D is undetermined. The ends were cut back, 0 bases at V and 0 bases at J, with 9 bases in the middle. Germline V gene data show CDR1 as KGHDR and CDR2 as SFDVKD. This CDR3 comprises 16 residues. Here the CDR3 DNA reads TGTGCCACCAGTGATTTGAGCGAGATGAGCACAGATACGCAGTATTTT. It specifies CATSDLSEMSTDTQYF.

This clonotype was counted ten times or more. This chain joins TRBV27 and TRBJ1-5, with D hard to call. V lost 5 bases and J lost 6, with 11 bases in between. The length of the CDR3 is 13 residues. Germline V CDR1 and CDR2: MNHEY, SMNVEV (reference sequence). In DNA, the CDR3 is TGTGCCAGCAGTCCGGTGGGGAGTCAGCCCCAGCATTTT. It yields the protein CASSPVGSQPQHF.

Many counts were recorded for this clonotype. DNA of the CDR3: TGTGCTAGTGCTGCGACTAGCACAGATACGCAGTATTTT. Translating it yields CASAATSTDTQYF. This chain joins TRBV12-5 and TRBJ2-3; D uncertain. V was trimmed by 7 bases and J by 0 bases, leaving 8 bases between them. The CDR3 spans 13 residues. Germline lookup yields CDR1 LGHNT and CDR2 FRNRAP.

The V and J genes are TRBV7-9 and TRBJ1-2, with D maybe TRBD1 (6 bases). V gave up 5 bases and J gave up 7 bases, with 11 bases separating them. CDR1 and CDR2 (germline): SEHNR, FQNEAQ (reference sequence). The CDR3 spans 12 residues. CDR3 loop: CASSQGQSGYTF. In nucleotides, the CDR3 is TGTGCCAGCAGCCAAGGACAGTCTGGCTACACCTTC.

For this clonotype: A read error is possible here, since a much larger clone lies one base away. The rearrangement joins TRBV27 to TRBJ2-3, with a possible D match to TRBD1 (6 bases). The CDR3 runs 19 residues. From germline, CDR1 is MNHEY and CDR2 SMNVEV (reference sequence). Written as DNA, the CDR3 is TGTGCCAGCAGGTTATCACCAACCGCAATCAGGGGTGGTACAGATACGCAGTATTTT. Its protein product is CASRLSPTAIRGGTDTQYF.

The table lists this clonotype with a few counts. This chain connects TRBV25-1 to TRBJ2-4; D remains unclear. The CDR3 is made up of 16 amino acids. The germline CDR1 and CDR2 sequences are MGHDK and SYGVNS. V lost 6 bases and J lost 8, with 23 bases in between. In nucleotides, the CDR3 is TGTGCCAGCAGGAGGTTGATGGAGCCTCCAGTGGACATTCAGTACTTC. This codes for CASRRLMEPPVDIQYF.